This passage covers 32 T cell receptor beta chains from one sample sequenced in a study of tumor and adjacent non-tumor tissue in lung cancer. TCRbeta libraries were built with three rounds of nested PCR, modified from ARM-PCR. TCRdb reprocessed the multiplex PCR reads with MiXCR, giving one entry per CDR3 protein. The table has approximately 100,000 distinct CDR3 sequences, roughly two thirds seen once. The template was RNA from unsorted bulk tissue. More than 3 cm separated this lung sample from the edge of the tumor. Sequences were obtained from distant non-tumor lung tissue. These TCRs come from a man younger than 40 with non-small cell lung cancer.

In the case of this clonotype: The junction differs from germline at one of its ends, possibly a read error. The V and J genes are TRBV11-2 and TRBJ2-7, with D possibly matching TRBD2 (5 bases). CDR3 length: 16 residues. CDR1 is SGHAT and CDR2 is FQNNGV in the germline V gene. The CDR3 region is CARNLDGGPSSYEHYF. The CDR3 region has the DNA TGTGCCAGGAACTTAGATGGCGGGCCTTCCTCCTACGAGCACTACTTC.

This clonotype has a count of ten or more. The chain employs TRBV7-2 and TRBJ2-3; no definite D call. The CDR3 loop spans 14 amino acids. CDR1 and CDR2 from the germline V gene are SGHTA and FQGNSA. The V end was cut by 6 bases, the J end by 2 bases, with 12 bases between. The CDR3 sequence is CASRTLGITDTQYF. The CDR3, as DNA: TGTGCCAGCAGGACCCTCGGCATCACAGATACGCAGTATTTT.

A remark on this clonotype: Germline is not matched at one junction end, which may reflect a read error. The J gene is TRBJ1-5, the V gene TRBV6-6, with TRBD1 matching 7 bases. The CDR3 has 17 residues. Germline V gives CDR1 MNHNY, CDR2 SVGAGI (reference sequence). CDR3 sequence (DNA): TGTACCAGCAGTTACGGCGATACAGGGGACTTTCGTCAGCCCCAGCATTTT. Amino acids: CTSSYGDTGDFRQPQHF.

With regard to this clonotype: The conserved final phenylalanine or tryptophan is absent from the CDR3, which likely points to a read error. V gene TRBV11-3 combines with J gene TRBJ2-7; D is unclear. Germline CDR1 is SGHNT and CDR2 is YENEEA. The CDR3 is 10 amino acids. CDR3 coding DNA: TGTGCGAGCAGCCAGACAGAGCAGTACCTC. Its translation is CASSQTEQYL.

This clonotype appeared a few times. The germline gene is not matched at one end of the junction; a read error may be the cause. This chain joins TRBV5-1 and TRBJ2-5; the D call may be TRBD1 or TRBD2 (7 bases each). Germline V gene data show CDR1 as SGHRS and CDR2 as YFSETQ. This CDR3 spans 15 amino acids. CDR3 sequence (DNA): TGCGCCGGCAGCTTCCAGGGGGGGCCGGAGGAGACCCAGTACTTC. This translates into CAGSFQGGPEETQYF.

A word on this clonotype: Being one base from a much bigger clone, this may be a read error. V usage is TRBV14 and J usage is TRBJ1-5; possibly TRBD1 for D (5 bases). Germline V gene lookup returns CDR1 SGHDN and CDR2 FVKESK. The CDR3 is 14 residues long. CDR3 DNA sequence: TGTGCCAGCAGCCATGGAGGGACGGACCAGCCCCACCATTTT. Protein sequence: CASSHGGTDQPHHF.

The V and J genes are TRBV20-1 and TRBJ2-7, with a possible D match to TRBD2 (6 bases). CDR1 is DFQATT, CDR2 SNEGSKA, per germline (reference sequence). Trimming stripped 3 bases from V and 10 bases from J, with 16 bases between. The CDR3 totals 12 residues. CDR3 residues: CSARDYGRGQYF. The DNA for the CDR3 is TGCAGTGCTAGGGACTACGGACGCGGTCAGTACTTC.

This clonotype came up many times. The chain combines TRBV20-1 with TRBJ2-7, with D perhaps TRBD1 or TRBD2 (5 bases each). The CDR3 sequence is 12 residues long. With 2 bases removed from V and 3 bases from J, the gap between germline ends came to 8 bases. The germline gives CDR1 DFQATT, CDR2 SNEGSKA (reference sequence). CDR3 coding DNA: TGCAGTGCTAGACAGGGAGACTACGAGCAGTACTTC. It is translated as CSARQGDYEQYF.

In its sample, this clonotype was seen a few times. The V gene is TRBV20-1, the J gene TRBJ2-7, with D possibly matching TRBD1 (7 bases). The CDR3 has 15 amino acids. In germline, CDR1 is DFQATT, CDR2 SNEGSKA (reference sequence). The V end was cut by 0 bases, the J end by 6 bases, with 18 bases between. The CDR3 nucleotides are TGCAGTGCTAGAGATCTCGACAGGGCCGGGGGCGAGCAGTACTTC. Amino acids: CSARDLDRAGGEQYF.

As for this clonotype: One end of the junction varies from germline; a read error may be responsible. The chain joins TRBV11-2 to TRBJ1-2; D is possibly TRBD1 (5 bases). The CDR3 runs to 13 residues. Germline loops: CDR1 SGHAT, CDR2 FQNNGV. In DNA, the CDR3 is TGTGCCAGCAGTGCGGGGATAGGGGATGGCTACATCTTC. It codes for CASSAGIGDGYIF.

In the case of this clonotype: One base away lies a much larger clone, so this may be a sequencing read error. J is TRBJ1-2 and V is TRBV20-1; weak D call: TRBD1 (5 bases). Deletions cut 6 bases from V and 4 bases from J, with 27 bases between. Germline V lookup: CDR1 DFQATT, CDR2 SNEGSKA (reference sequence). The CDR3 contains 17 residues. CDR3 amino acids: CSAKETDMVVGVYGYTF. CDR3 bases: TGCAGTGCCAAAGAGACGGACATGGTTGTGGGGGTCTATGGCTACACCTTC.

This clonotype was seen a single time. Possible read error: a much larger clone is one base away. The chain joins TRBV30 to TRBJ1-5; unclear D gene. The germline V gene encodes CDR1 GTSNPN and CDR2 SVGIG (reference sequence). The CDR3 has 14 amino acids. The CDR3 loop reads CAWSPWDSNQPQQF. CDR3 sequence (DNA): TGTGCCTGGAGTCCGTGGGATAGCAATCAGCCCCAGCAATTT. The whole variable domain, remainder taken from reference TRBV30 and TRBJ1-5, is SQTIHQWPATLVQPVGSPLSLECTVEGTSNPNLYWYRQAAGRGLQLLFYSVGIGQISSEVPQNLSASRPQDRQFILSSKKLLLSDSGFYLCAWSPWDSNQPQQFGDGTRLSIL.

This chain uses TRBV5-1 with TRBJ2-7, with 7 bases matching TRBD1. CDR1 is SGHRS, CDR2 YFSETQ, per germline. V lost 4 bases, J lost 4 bases, and 8 bases stayed unmatched. The CDR3 length is 14 residues. CDR3 nucleotides: TGCGCCAGCAGCAAGACAGGGAGTAGTTACGAGCAGTACTTC. This translates into CASSKTGSSYEQYF.

The genes are TRBV13 and TRBJ1-6, with 7 bases aligning to TRBD1. Germline trimming cut 3 bases from V and 6 bases from J; bases unmatched to any gene: 5. Germline loops: CDR1 PRHDT, CDR2 FYEKMQ (reference sequence). The CDR3 totals 15 residues. The CDR3 region is CASSFGAGGNSPLHF. In DNA, the CDR3 is TGTGCCAGCAGCTTTGGGGCAGGGGGTAATTCACCCCTCCACTTT.

Comments on this clonotype: Because the CDR3 is missing its conserved closing phenylalanine or tryptophan, this is likely a read error. The chain couples TRBV4-3 to TRBJ1-4; D is ambiguous. V was clipped by 6 bases and J by 8 bases, with 19 bases between them. Germline-derived CDR1 and CDR2 are LGHNA and YSLEER. This CDR3 is 15 amino acids long. CDR3 nucleotides: TGCGCCAGCAGTGTTACCCCCGAGTGGAGCGAAAAACTGTTTATT. Amino acid sequence: CASSVTPEWSEKLFI.

On this clonotype itself: One junction end does not reproduce the germline sequence, and a read error may be involved. This chain uses TRBV12-3 or TRBV12-4 with TRBJ2-6, with D perhaps given as TRBD1 or TRBD2 (5 bases each). This CDR3 spans 14 amino acids. CDR3 bases: TGTGCCAGCAGTACTTCTTCCGGGGCCAGCGTCCTGACTTTC. The encoded protein is CASSTSSGASVLTF.

Note on this clonotype: The junction and the germline gene differ at one end; a read error may be behind it. CDR3 in amino acids: CSAMDWVQGTYNKQFF. In DNA, the CDR3 is TGCAGTGCTATGGACTGGGTACAGGGGACCTACAATAAGCAGTTCTTC. V usage is TRBV20-1 and J usage is TRBJ2-1, with 7 bases matching TRBD1. CDR3 length: 16 residues. Germline values: CDR1 DFQATT, CDR2 SNEGSKA (reference sequence).

This clonotype was recorded many times. The chain couples TRBV29-1 to TRBJ2-1, with 11 bases that match TRBD1. Germline loops: CDR1 SQVTM, CDR2 ANQGSEA. Trimming removed 6 bases from V and 9 bases from J; junction bases left unmatched: 7. This CDR3 comprises 13 residues. DNA for the CDR3: TGCAGCGTATCCGGGACAGGGGGAAGTGAGCAGTTCTTC. It is translated as CSVSGTGGSEQFF.

The genes are TRBV18 and TRBJ2-5, with 7 bases identical to TRBD2. V gave up 2 bases and J gave up 4 bases; unmatched junction bases: 7. In germline, CDR1 is KGHSH, CDR2 LQKENI. The CDR3 is 15 amino acids. CDR3 DNA: TGTGCCAGCTCACCATGGGCTAGCGGACGAGAGACCCAGTACTTC. Amino acids: CASSPWASGRETQYF.

Comments on this clonotype: An end of the junction does not agree with germline; a read error may underlie this. The chain uses TRBV12-3 or TRBV12-4 and TRBJ1-2; D is perhaps TRBD1 (5 bases). The CDR3 length is 13 residues. CDR3 sequence (DNA): TGTGCCAGCGGTTTCGGGACGGACTATGGCTACATCTTC. It codes for CASGFGTDYGYIF.

The V gene is TRBV28, the J gene TRBJ1-2; D is uncertain. CDR3 length: 16 amino acids. Germline assignment: CDR1 MDHEN and CDR2 SYDVKM. Deletions cut 6 bases from V and 3 bases from J, with 20 bases between. CDR3 residues: CASSRIRWGGDYGYTF. The CDR3 nucleotides read TGTGCCAGCAGCCGAATCCGGTGGGGAGGTGACTATGGCTACACCTTC.

Comment on this clonotype: Germline is not matched at one junction end, which may reflect a read error. The DNA for the CDR3 is TGTGCCAGGAGCCAAGATCGGCCCCCGGGACGGAGTGCCTATAATTCACCCCTCCACTTT. It is translated as CARSQDRPPGRSAYNSPLHF. The rearrangement links TRBV14 to TRBJ1-6; possible D gene TRBD1, 5 bases. The CDR3 is 20 amino acids. Germline V gene data show CDR1 as SGHDN and CDR2 as FVKESK.

This CDR3 is CSVPRDLNTEAFF. The CDR3 DNA follows: TGCAGTGTTCCGAGGGACTTGAACACTGAAGCTTTCTTT. The V call is TRBV20-1, the J call TRBJ1-1; D perhaps matches TRBD1 (5 bases). This CDR3 contains 13 residues. The germline gives CDR1 DFQATT, CDR2 SNEGSKA (reference sequence). Trimming took off 7 bases at V and 0 bases at J, with 12 bases between the two ends.

With regard to this clonotype: Here the CDR3 omits its conserved ending phenylalanine or tryptophan, so a read error is the likely source. V and J are TRBV5-6 and TRBJ1-2; unclear D gene. Germline V CDR1 and CDR2: SGHDT, YYEEEE. V shed 8 bases and J shed 7 bases, with 18 bases lying between them. CDR3 length: 13 amino acids. The CDR3 reads CASSLDTAFGYTL. CDR3 sequence (DNA): TGTGCCAGTAGCCTAGATACAGCGTTTGGCTACACCTTA.

Ten or more counts support this clonotype. This chain uses TRBV20-1 with TRBJ2-3; 8 nucleotides match TRBD1. Germline V gene lookup returns CDR1 DFQATT and CDR2 SNEGSKA (reference sequence). After removal of 2 bases from V and 3 bases from J, the junction contained 10 bases not matched to a gene. The CDR3 is made up of 16 amino acids. This CDR3 is CSARSFDRGETDTQYF. Written as DNA, the CDR3 is TGCAGTGCTAGAAGCTTTGACAGGGGTGAAACAGATACGCAGTATTTT.

On this clonotype itself: One end of the junction is discordant with germline, which a read error may explain. The rearrangement links TRBV11-2 to TRBJ1-3; D is ambiguous. CDR3 length equals 14 residues. The germline gives CDR1 SGHAT, CDR2 FQNNGV. The CDR3 here is CASSLLRFGNTIYF. For the CDR3, the DNA is TGTGCAAGCAGCTTACTGAGGTTCGGAAACACCATATATTTT.

This clonotype was recorded at least ten times. The rearrangement uses TRBV12-3 or TRBV12-4 and TRBJ1-1; D is ambiguous. V was trimmed by 2 bases and J by 4 bases, leaving 14 bases between them. The CDR3 runs to 15 residues. CDR3 protein: CASSLNRGPGTEAFF. In nucleotides, the CDR3 is TGTGCCAGCAGTTTAAATCGGGGTCCGGGCACTGAAGCTTTCTTT.

This clonotype has ten or more counts. V usage is TRBV5-4 and J usage is TRBJ2-7, with D possibly being TRBD2 (6 bases). The CDR3 has 15 amino acids. Germline V lookup: CDR1 SGHNT, CDR2 YYREEE (reference sequence). With 2 bases removed from V and 7 bases from J, the gap between germline ends came to 19 bases. The chain's CDR3 is CASSLPGLDALEQYF. CDR3 bases: TGTGCCAGCAGCTTACCGGGACTTGATGCCTTGGAGCAGTACTTC.

Worth noting for this clonotype: Here the CDR3 omits its conserved ending phenylalanine or tryptophan, so a read error is the likely source. The rearrangement uses TRBV12-3 or TRBV12-4 and TRBJ2-7; D remains unclear. This CDR3 has 14 residues. The CDR3 DNA reads as TGTGCCAGTAGTTTGGAGCTGCCCCCCTACGAGCAGTACCTC. Its protein product is CASSLELPPYEQYL.

This clonotype was detected once. Because the CDR3 is missing its conserved closing phenylalanine or tryptophan, this is likely a read error. The genes are TRBV13 and TRBJ2-2, with 9 bases fitting TRBD2. Germline CDR1 reads PRHDT; CDR2 reads FYEKMQ (reference sequence). The CDR3 contains 17 residues. The V segment lost 8 bases and the J segment 1 base; nucleotides outside the gene matches: 11. Written as DNA, the CDR3 is TGTGCCAGCTCGGAGGGGACTAGCATATTGAACACCGGGGAGCTGTTTCTT. It encodes CASSEGTSILNTGELFL.

There are many counts of this clonotype. The J gene is TRBJ1-3, the V gene TRBV4-1; D perhaps matches TRBD1 (6 bases). V lost 0 bases and J lost 11, with 11 bases in between. Per the germline V gene, CDR1 is MGHRA and CDR2 is YSYEKL. The CDR3 contains 13 residues. As DNA, the CDR3 is TGCGCCAGCAGCCAAGAGGGGGGGCGCGCCATATATTTT. This codes for CASSQEGGRAIYF.

This clonotype was detected many times. The chain joins TRBV12-3 or TRBV12-4 to TRBJ1-4; tentative D call: TRBD1 (6 bases). The CDR3 extends over 15 amino acids. V shed 3 bases and J shed 7 bases, with 15 bases lying between them. CDR3 protein: CASSFSGEIGEKLFF. The CDR3 DNA sequence: TGTGCCAGCAGTTTTTCAGGGGAGATTGGTGAAAAACTGTTTTTT.